Below, 9 T cell receptor beta chains from the same sample are listed, as sequenced in a study of OX40 agonist ivuxolimab in advanced cancers. Assay: immunoSEQ multiplex PCR; the TCRdb copy retains only in-frame clones and omits some. The sample has roughly 70,000 clones, roughly 90% seen once. The specimen comprised CD4+ or CD8+ T cells sorted from blood, sampled in a trial of the OX40 agonist ivuxolimab. Receptor source: an adult with an advanced solid tumor such as melanoma, head and neck, liver or kidney cancer.

V is TRBV2 and J is TRBJ2-5; D might be TRBD1 (7 bases). Per the germline V gene, CDR1 is SNHLY and CDR2 is FYNNEI. The CDR3 is made up of 17 amino acids. V was cut by 6 bases and J by 0 bases, with 20 bases left in between. The DNA for the CDR3 is TGTGCCAGCAGCCGGGCCCGGCAGGGGGGTTACCAAGAGACCCAGTACTTC. It yields the protein CASSRARQGGYQETQYF.

This clone was seen just once. The V call is TRBV18, the J call TRBJ2-5; 8 bases fit TRBD1. With the DNA end fitting TRBJ2-7 better, the J assignment may be wrong. CDR3 length equals 13 residues. Germline CDR1 and CDR2: KGHSH and LQKENI. In DNA form, the CDR3 reads TGTGCCAGCTTGACAGGGGCCTCGGGCGAGCAGTACTTC. This encodes CASLTGASGEQYF.

Here the CDR3 DNA reads TGTGCCAGCAGCCGGACAGTGAACACTGAAGCTTTCTTT. Its translation: CASSRTVNTEAFF. The rearrangement uses TRBV14 and TRBJ1-1, with a possible D match to TRBD1 (6 bases). Trimming shortened V by 4 bases and J by 0 bases, and 6 bases separated the two germline ends. The CDR3 consists of 13 residues. Germline values: CDR1 SGHDN, CDR2 FVKESK.

This clone showed up just once. The V gene is TRBV27, the J gene TRBJ2-5; 13 bases agree with TRBD2. This CDR3 is 19 amino acids long. Per germline, CDR1 MNHEY and CDR2 SMNVEV (reference sequence). The J segment lost 5 bases and the V segment lost 0 bases, leaving 12 bases of the junction unmatched. The CDR3 protein is CASSLSGVLAGGPMETQYF. In DNA, the CDR3 is TGTGCCAGCAGTTTATCCGGTGTACTAGCGGGAGGGCCCATGGAGACCCAGTACTTC.

This rearrangement joins TRBV10-3 to TRBJ2-7, with D tentatively TRBD1 (5 bases). V was cut by 6 bases and J by 7 bases, with 10 bases left in between. The germline CDR1 and CDR2 sequences are ENHRY and SYGVKD. The CDR3 loop spans 11 amino acids. CDR3 sequence (DNA): TGTGCCATCAGCCAGGGCTGGGAGCAGTACTTC. This gives the protein CAISQGWEQYF.

The chain links TRBV2 to TRBJ2-1, with D maybe TRBD1 (7 bases). The ends were cut back, 9 bases at V and 7 bases at J, with 19 bases in the middle. Germline V gives CDR1 SNHLY, CDR2 FYNNEI. CDR3 length equals 14 residues. CDR3 sequence: CARTDRKGRNEQFF. Written as DNA, the CDR3 is TGTGCCAGGACGGACAGGAAAGGGAGGAATGAGCAGTTCTTC.

The genes are TRBV15 and TRBJ1-2; TRBD1 agrees at 10 bases. The CDR3 runs 14 residues. V was clipped by 4 bases and J by 6 bases; unmatched bases: 5. Germline V gives CDR1 LNHNV, CDR2 YYDKDF (reference sequence). This CDR3 is CATSKMGQGHGYTF. The CDR3 nucleotides read TGTGCCACCAGCAAGATGGGACAGGGGCATGGCTACACCTTC.

The V and J genes are TRBV6-5 and TRBJ1-5; no clear D gene. V was shortened by 5 bases and J by 0 bases, with 8 bases between the two germline ends. The CDR3 spans 14 residues. Germline V gene sequence: CDR1 MNHEY, CDR2 SVGAGI. The DNA for the CDR3 is TGTGCCAGCAGTAAGCTGAATAGCAATCAGCCCCAGCATTTT. Its translation: CASSKLNSNQPQHF.

The chain carries TRBV5-1 and TRBJ2-3; 8 bases align to TRBD2. The CDR3 consists of 15 residues. V shed 1 base and J 0 bases; nucleotides not matched to a gene: 1. Per the germline V gene, CDR1 is SGHRS and CDR2 is YFSETQ. Here the CDR3 reads CASSLSGRSTDTQYF. As DNA, the CDR3 is TGCGCCAGCAGCTTGAGCGGGAGAAGCACAGATACGCAGTATTTT. Together with reference TRBV5-1 and TRBJ2-3, the CDR3 gives the full variable domain: KAGVTQTPRYLIKTRGQQVTLSCSPISGHRSVSWYQQTPGQGLQFLFEYFSETQRNKGNFPGRFSGRQFSNSRSEMNVSTLELGDSALYLCASSLSGRSTDTQYFGPGTRLTVL.